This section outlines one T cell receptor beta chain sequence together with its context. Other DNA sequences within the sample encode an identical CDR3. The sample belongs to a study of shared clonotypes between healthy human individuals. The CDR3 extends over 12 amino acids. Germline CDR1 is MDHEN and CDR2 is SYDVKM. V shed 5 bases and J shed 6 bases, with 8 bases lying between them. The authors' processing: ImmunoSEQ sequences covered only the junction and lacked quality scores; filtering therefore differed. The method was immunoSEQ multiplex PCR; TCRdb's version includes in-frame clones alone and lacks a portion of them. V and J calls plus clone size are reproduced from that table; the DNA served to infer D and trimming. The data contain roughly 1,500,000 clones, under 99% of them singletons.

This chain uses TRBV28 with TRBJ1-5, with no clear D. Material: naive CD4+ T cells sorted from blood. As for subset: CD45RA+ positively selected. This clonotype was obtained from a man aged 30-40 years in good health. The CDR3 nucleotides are TGTGCCAGCAGTCTCCGTAGTCAGCCCCAGCATTTT. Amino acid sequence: CASSLRSQPQHF.